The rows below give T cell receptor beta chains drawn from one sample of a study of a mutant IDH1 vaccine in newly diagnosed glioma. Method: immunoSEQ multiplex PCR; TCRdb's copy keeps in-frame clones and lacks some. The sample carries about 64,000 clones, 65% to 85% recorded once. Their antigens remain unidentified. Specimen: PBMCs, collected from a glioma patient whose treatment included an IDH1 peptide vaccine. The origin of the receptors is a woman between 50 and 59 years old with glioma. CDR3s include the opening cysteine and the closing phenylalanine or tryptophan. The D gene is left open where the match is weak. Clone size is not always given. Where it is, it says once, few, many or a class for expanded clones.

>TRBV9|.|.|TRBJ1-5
CASSVRENQPQHF
TGTGCCAGCAGCGTAAGGGAGAATCAGCCCCAGCATTTT
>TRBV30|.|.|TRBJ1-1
CAWRVTANTEAFF
TGTGCCTGGAGGGTGACGGCGAACACTGAAGCTTTCTTT
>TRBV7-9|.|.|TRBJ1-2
CASTLAGSNYGYTF
TGTGCCAGCACCCTAGCCGGATCTAACTATGGCTACACCTTC
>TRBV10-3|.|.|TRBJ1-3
CAISTSTPATGNTIYF
TGTGCCATCAGTACCTCGACCCCTGCCACTGGAAACACCATATATTTT
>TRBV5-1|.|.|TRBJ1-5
CASSLGVGGNQPQHF
TGCGCCAGCAGCTTGGGGGTAGGGGGCAATCAGCCCCAGCATTTT
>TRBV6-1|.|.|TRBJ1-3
CASSEQSSGNTIYF
TGTGCCAGCAGCGAACAGAGCTCTGGAAACACCATATATTTT
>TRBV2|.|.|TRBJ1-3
CASGAYSGNTIYF
TGTGCCAGCGGGGCTTACTCTGGAAACACCATATATTTT
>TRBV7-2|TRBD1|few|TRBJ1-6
CASSLATDRGSPLHF
TGTGCCAGCAGCTTAGCAACGGACAGGGGATCACCCCTCCACTTT
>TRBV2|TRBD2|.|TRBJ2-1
CASSPTSGGYSEQFF
TGTGCCAGCAGTCCGACTAGCGGGGGTTATAGTGAGCAGTTCTTC
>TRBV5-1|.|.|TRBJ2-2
CASSLSGTPNTGELFF
TGCGCCAGCAGCTTGTCCGGGACACCGAACACCGGGGAGCTGTTTTTT
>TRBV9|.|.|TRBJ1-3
CASSPESGTGNTIYF
TGTGCCAGCAGCCCTGAGTCCGGGACGGGAAACACCATATATTTT
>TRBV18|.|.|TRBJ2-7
CASSRQEGGSEQYF
TGTGCCAGCTCGCGTCAGGAGGGGGGAAGCGAGCAGTACTTC
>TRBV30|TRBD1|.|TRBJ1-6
CASGGQGGGSPLHF
TGTGCCAGCGGAGGACAGGGAGGAGGTTCACCCCTCCACTTT
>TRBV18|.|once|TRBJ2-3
CASSPREPTDTQYF
TGTGCCAGCTCACCTCGCGAGCCCACAGATACGCAGTATTTT
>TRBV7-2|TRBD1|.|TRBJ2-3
CASSLRGQGIGDTQYF
TGTGCCAGCAGCTTACGAGGACAGGGAATAGGAGATACGCAGTATTTT
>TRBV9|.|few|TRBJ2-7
CASSVGGEYEQYF
TGTGCCAGCAGCGTGGGGGGTGAATACGAGCAGTACTTC
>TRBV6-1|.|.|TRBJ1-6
CASITGLYNSPLHF
TGTGCCAGCATCACTGGCCTCTATAATTCACCCCTCCACTTT
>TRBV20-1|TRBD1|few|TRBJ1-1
CSARDRAKAFF
TGCAGTGCACGGGACAGGGCGAAAGCTTTCTTT
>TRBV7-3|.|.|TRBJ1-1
CASSPGSGLAFF
TGTGCCAGCAGCCCAGGGAGCGGGCTAGCTTTCTTT
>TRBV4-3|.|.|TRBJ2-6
CASSQDRQGKWSGANVLTF
TGCGCCAGCAGCCAAGATAGGCAGGGCAAGTGGTCTGGGGCCAACGTCCTGACTTTC
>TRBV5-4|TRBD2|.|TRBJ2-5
CASRIAGGRETQYF
TGTGCCAGCAGGATAGCGGGGGGCCGAGAGACCCAGTACTTC
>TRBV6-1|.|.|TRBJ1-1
CASSGGWRGEAFF
TGTGCCAGCAGTGGAGGGTGGAGAGGTGAAGCTTTCTTT
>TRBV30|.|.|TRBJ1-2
CAWTRTASNYGYTF
TGTGCCTGGACCCGGACAGCTTCTAACTATGGCTACACCTTC
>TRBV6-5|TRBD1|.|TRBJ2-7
CASSFSLQGPQYF
TGTGCCAGCAGTTTTTCCCTACAGGGGCCGCAGTACTTC
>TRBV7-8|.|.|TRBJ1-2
CASSQGNYGYTF
TGTGCCAGCAGTCAAGGGAACTATGGCTACACCTTC